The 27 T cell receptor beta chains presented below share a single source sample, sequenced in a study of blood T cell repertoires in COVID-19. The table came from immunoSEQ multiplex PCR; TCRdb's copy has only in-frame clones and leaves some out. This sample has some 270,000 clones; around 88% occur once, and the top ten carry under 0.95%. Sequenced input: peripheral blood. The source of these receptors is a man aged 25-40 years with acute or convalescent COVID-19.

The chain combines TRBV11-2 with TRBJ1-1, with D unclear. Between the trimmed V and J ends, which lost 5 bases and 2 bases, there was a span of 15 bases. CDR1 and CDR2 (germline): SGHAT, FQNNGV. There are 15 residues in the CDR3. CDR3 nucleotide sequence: TGTGCCAGCAGCCCTCGCAGGTACAGTAACACTGAAGCTTTCTTT. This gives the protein CASSPRRYSNTEAFF.

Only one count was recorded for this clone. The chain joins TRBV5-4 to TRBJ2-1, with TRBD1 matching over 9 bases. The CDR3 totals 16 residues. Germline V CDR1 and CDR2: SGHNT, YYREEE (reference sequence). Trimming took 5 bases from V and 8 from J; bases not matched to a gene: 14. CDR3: CASRRTGTGKPDEQFF. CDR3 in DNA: TGTGCCAGCAGGCGGACCGGGACAGGGAAGCCGGATGAGCAGTTCTTC.

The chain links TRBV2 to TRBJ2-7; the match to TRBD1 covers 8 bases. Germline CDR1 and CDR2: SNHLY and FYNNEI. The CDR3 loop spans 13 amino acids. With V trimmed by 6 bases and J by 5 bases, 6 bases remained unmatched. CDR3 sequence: CASRLRGLHEQYF. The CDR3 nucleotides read TGTGCCAGCAGACTCAGGGGGCTTCACGAGCAGTACTTC.

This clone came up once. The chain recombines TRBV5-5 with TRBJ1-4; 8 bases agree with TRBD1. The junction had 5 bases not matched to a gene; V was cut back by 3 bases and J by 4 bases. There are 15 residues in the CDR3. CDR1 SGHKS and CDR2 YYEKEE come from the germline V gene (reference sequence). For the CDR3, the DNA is TGTGCCAGCAGCTACCGACAGGGGAGTAATGAAAAACTGTTTTTT. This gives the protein CASSYRQGSNEKLFF.

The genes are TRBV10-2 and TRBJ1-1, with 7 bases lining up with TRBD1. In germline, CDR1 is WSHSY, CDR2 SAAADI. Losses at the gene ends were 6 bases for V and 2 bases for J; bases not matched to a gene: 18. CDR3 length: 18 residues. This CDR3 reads CASRLDRDGFRQNTEAFF. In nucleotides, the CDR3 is TGCGCCAGCAGATTAGACAGGGACGGTTTCCGACAAAACACTGAAGCTTTCTTT.

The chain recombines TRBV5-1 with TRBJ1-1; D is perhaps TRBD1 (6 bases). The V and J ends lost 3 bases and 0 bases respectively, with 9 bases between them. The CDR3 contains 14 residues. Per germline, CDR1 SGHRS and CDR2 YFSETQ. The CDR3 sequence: CASSWDTMNTEAFF. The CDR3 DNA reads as TGCGCCAGCAGCTGGGACACCATGAACACTGAAGCTTTCTTT.

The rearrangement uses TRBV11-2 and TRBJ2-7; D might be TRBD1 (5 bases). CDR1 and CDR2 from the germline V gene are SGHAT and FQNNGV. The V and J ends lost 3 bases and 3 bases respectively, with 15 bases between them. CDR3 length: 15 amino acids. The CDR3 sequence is CASSFIAGSSYEQYF. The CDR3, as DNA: TGTGCCAGCAGCTTTATTGCAGGGTCCAGCTACGAGCAGTACTTC.

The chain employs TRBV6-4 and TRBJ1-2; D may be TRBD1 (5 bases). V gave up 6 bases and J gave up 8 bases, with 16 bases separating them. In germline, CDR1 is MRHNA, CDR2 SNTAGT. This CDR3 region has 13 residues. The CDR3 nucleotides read TGTGCCAGCAGCCTCTCCGGGGGGGACGGCTACACCTTC. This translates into CASSLSGGDGYTF.

CDR3 loop: CASSLTPGGTGELFF. The CDR3 DNA reads TGTGCCAGCAGCTTAACCCCAGGGGGCACCGGGGAGCTGTTTTTT. The chain has TRBV7-3 and TRBJ2-2, with TRBD1 matching over 7 bases. This CDR3 is 15 amino acids long. V lost 0 bases and J lost 4; bases outside the gene matches: 2. CDR1 and CDR2 (germline): SGHTA, FQGTGA.

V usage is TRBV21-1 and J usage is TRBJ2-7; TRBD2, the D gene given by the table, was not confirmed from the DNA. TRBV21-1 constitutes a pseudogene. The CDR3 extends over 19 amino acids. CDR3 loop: CASSKRRLLAGENFYEQYF. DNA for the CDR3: TGTGCCAGCAGCAAAAGGAGGTTACTAGCGGGGGAAAACTTCTACGAGCAGTACTTC.

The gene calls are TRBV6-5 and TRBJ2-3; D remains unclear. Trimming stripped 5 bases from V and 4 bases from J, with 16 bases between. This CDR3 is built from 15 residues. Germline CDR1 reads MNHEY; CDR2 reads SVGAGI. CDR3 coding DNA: TGTGCCAGCAGTACACAGACCCCTCGGTCAGATACGCAGTATTTT. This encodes CASSTQTPRSDTQYF.

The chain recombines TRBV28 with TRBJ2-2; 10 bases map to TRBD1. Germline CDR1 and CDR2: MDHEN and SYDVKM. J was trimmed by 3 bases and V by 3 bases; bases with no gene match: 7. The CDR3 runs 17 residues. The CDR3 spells CASSFEMGQGYTGELFF. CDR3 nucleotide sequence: TGTGCCAGCAGTTTTGAAATGGGACAGGGGTACACCGGGGAGCTGTTTTTT.

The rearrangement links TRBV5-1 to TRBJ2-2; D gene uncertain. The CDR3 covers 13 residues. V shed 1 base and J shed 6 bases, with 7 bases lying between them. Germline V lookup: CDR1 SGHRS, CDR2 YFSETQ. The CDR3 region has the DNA TGCGCCAGCAGCTTGTCCGTCTCCGGGGAGCTGTTTTTT. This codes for CASSLSVSGELFF.

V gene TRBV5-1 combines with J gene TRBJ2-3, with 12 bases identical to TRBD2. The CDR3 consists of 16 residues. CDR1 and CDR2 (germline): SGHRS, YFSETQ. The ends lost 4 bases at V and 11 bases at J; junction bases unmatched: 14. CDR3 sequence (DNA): TGCGCCAGCAGCCCCCGACTAGCGGGGGATAATACGAGGCAGTATTTT. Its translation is CASSPRLAGDNTRQYF.

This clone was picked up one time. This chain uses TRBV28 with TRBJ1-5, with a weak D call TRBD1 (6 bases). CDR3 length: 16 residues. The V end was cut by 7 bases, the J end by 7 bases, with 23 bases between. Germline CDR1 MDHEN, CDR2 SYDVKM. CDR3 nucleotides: TGTGCCAGCAACCCTCACGACAGGAAACGAAGACAGCCCCAGCATTTT. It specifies CASNPHDRKRRQPQHF.

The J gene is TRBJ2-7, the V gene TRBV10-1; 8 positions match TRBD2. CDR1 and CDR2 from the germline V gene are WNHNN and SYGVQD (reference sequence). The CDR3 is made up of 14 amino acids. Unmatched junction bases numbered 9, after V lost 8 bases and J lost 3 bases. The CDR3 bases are TGCGCCAGCTATCCCAGCGGGAGATTCTACGAGCAGTACTTC. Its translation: CASYPSGRFYEQYF.

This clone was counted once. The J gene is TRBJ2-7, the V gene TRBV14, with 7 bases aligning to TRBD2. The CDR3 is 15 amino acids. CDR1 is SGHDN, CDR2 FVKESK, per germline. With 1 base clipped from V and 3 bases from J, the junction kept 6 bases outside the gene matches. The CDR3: CASSQGTSGLYEQYF. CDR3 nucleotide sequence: TGTGCCAGCAGCCAAGGGACTAGTGGGCTCTACGAGCAGTACTTC.

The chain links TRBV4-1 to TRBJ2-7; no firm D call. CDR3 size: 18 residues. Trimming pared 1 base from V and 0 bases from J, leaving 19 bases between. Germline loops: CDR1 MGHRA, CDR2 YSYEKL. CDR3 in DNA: TGCGCCAGCAGCCAAGTCCCCCGAACTCGGGTCCGCTCCTACGAGCAGTACTTC. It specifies CASSQVPRTRVRSYEQYF.

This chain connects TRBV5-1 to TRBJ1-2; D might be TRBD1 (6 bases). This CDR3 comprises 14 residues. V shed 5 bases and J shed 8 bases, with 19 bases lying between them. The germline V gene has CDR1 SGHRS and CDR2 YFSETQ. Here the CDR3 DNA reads TGCGCCAGCAGGGACCGGTGGGGGCTGAGGGGCTACACCTTC. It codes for CASRDRWGLRGYTF.

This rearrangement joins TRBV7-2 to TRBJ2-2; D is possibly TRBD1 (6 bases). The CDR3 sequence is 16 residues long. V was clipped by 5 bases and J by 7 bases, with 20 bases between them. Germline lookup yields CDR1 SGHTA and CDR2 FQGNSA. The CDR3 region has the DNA TGTGCCAGCAGCGGAGTCCGCTTAAACAGGGTCGGGGAGCTGTTTTTT. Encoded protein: CASSGVRLNRVGELFF.

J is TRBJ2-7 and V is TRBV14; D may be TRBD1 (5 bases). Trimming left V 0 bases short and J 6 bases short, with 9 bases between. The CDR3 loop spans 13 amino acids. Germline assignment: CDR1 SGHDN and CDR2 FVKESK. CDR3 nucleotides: TGTGCCAGCAGCCAAGAACAGGTCAGCGAGCAGTACTTC. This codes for CASSQEQVSEQYF.

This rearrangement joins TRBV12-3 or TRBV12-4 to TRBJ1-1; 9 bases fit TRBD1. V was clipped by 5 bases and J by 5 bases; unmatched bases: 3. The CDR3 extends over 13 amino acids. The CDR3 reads CASSPDRGTEAFF. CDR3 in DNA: TGTGCCAGCAGTCCTGACAGGGGGACTGAAGCTTTCTTT.

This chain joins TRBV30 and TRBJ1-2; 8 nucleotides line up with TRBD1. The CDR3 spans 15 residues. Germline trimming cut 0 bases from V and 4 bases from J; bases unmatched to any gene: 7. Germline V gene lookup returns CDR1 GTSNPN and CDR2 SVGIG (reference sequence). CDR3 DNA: TGTGCCTGGAGTGTGGGGACAGGCGGGTTCTATGGCTACACCTTC. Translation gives CAWSVGTGGFYGYTF. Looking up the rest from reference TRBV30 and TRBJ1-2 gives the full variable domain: SQTIHQWPATLVQPVGSPLSLECTVEGTSNPNLYWYRQAAGRGLQLLFYSVGIGQISSEVPQNLSASRPQDRQFILSSKKLLLSDSGFYLCAWSVGTGGFYGYTFGSGTRLTVV.

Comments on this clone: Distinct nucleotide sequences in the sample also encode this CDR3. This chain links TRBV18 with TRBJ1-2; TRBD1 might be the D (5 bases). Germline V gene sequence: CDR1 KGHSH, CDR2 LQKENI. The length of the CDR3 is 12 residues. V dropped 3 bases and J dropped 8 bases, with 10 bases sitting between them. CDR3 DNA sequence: TGTGCCAGCTCACCCCCCGGGGGGGGCTACACCTTC. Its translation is CASSPPGGGYTF.

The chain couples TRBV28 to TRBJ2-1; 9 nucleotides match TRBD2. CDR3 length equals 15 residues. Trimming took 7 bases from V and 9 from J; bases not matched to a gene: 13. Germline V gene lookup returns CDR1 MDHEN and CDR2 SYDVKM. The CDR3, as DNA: TGTGCCAGCATACCAGTAGCGGGAGCCCGGGGTGAGCAGTTCTTC. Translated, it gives CASIPVAGARGEQFF.

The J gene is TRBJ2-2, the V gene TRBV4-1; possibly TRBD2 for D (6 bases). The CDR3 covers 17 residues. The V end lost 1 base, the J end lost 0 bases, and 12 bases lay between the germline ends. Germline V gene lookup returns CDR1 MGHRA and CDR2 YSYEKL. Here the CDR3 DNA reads TGCGCCAGCAGCCAAGCGGGACTCCAAACGAACACCGGGGAGCTGTTTTTT. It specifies CASSQAGLQTNTGELFF.

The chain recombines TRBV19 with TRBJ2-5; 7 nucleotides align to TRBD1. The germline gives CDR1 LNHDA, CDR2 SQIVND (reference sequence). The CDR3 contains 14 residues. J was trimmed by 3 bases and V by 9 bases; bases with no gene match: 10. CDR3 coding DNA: TGTGCCAGCCAAGAGTCCCAGGGGGAAGAGACCCAGTACTTC. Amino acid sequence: CASQESQGEETQYF.